The 15 T cell receptor beta chains in this list originate from one sample, sequenced in a study of neoadjuvant anti-PD-1 for oral cavity cancer. Using immunoSEQ multiplex PCR, the repertoire was profiled, and TCRdb retains in-frame clones only, with some absent. The sample contains over 10,000 clones, more than 60% of which appear only once. This specimen consisted of PBMCs, obtained before nivolumab (anti-PD-1) treatment. These receptors all come from a person aged 40 to 85 with oral cavity squamous cell carcinoma.

J is TRBJ2-7 and V is TRBV10-3, with D perhaps matching TRBD2 (6 bases). The CDR3 loop spans 13 amino acids. Trimming removed 4 bases at V and 4 bases at J, with 11 bases between. The germline gives CDR1 ENHRY, CDR2 SYGVKD. The CDR3 region has the DNA TGTGCCATCAGTGGACTAGTTGGGTACGAGCAGTACTTC. This sequence encodes CAISGLVGYEQYF.

In this sample, this clone turned up a few times. V usage is TRBV14 and J usage is TRBJ2-1, with 14 positions matching TRBD2. Germline CDR1 and CDR2: SGHDN and FVKESK. This CDR3 region has 16 residues. The junction had 4 bases not matched to a gene; V was cut back by 3 bases and J by 6 bases. The CDR3 DNA reads TGTGCCAGCAGCCAGACTAGCGGGGGGGCCTTCAATGAGCAGTTCTTC. This gives the protein CASSQTSGGAFNEQFF.

The chain joins TRBV6-1 to TRBJ2-1; possibly TRBD1 or TRBD2 for D (6 bases each). Trimming took 7 bases from V and 4 from J, leaving 17 bases between them. CDR1 MNHNS and CDR2 SASEGT come from the germline V gene. The CDR3 has 15 residues. The CDR3 region is CASTRGAFRYNEQFF. The DNA of the CDR3 is TGTGCCAGCACAAGGGGGGCATTCCGTTACAATGAGCAGTTCTTC.

The genes are TRBV2 and TRBJ1-5; 7 nucleotides align to TRBD1. CDR1 SNHLY and CDR2 FYNNEI come from the germline V gene. The CDR3 spans 14 residues. V shed 11 bases, J shed 5 bases, and the junction held 12 bases outside the gene matches. The CDR3 DNA reads as TGTGCCGGCTCCGCCGGGACAGCGTATCAGCCCCAGCATTTT. This codes for CAGSAGTAYQPQHF. Filled out from reference TRBV2 and TRBJ1-5, the complete variable domain reads EPEVTQTPSHQVTQMGQEVILRCVPISNHLYFYWYRQILGQKVEFLVSFYNNEISEKSEIFDDQFSVERPDGSNFTLKIRSTKLEDSAMYFCAGSAGTAYQPQHFGDGTRLSIL.

CDR3 sequence: CAISSGTSIREQFF. The DNA of the CDR3 is TGTGCCATCAGCTCCGGGACTAGCATCCGCGAGCAGTTCTTC. The chain carries TRBV10-3 and TRBJ2-1, with 9 nucleotides matching TRBD2. Germline CDR1 is ENHRY and CDR2 is SYGVKD. Trimming at V came to 6 bases and at J to 10 bases, leaving 10 bases not matched to a gene. This CDR3 spans 14 amino acids.

The count of this clone is one. This sequence joins TRBV5-1 and TRBJ1-1, with D tentatively TRBD1 (5 bases). The germline CDR1 and CDR2 sequences are SGHRS and YFSETQ. This CDR3 contains 15 residues. The V end lost 2 bases, the J end lost 0 bases, and 11 bases lay between the germline ends. The CDR3 protein is CASSFGDPLNTEAFF. The CDR3 DNA reads as TGCGCCAGCAGCTTCGGGGACCCCCTGAACACTGAAGCTTTCTTT. The complete variable domain, with remaining parts taken from reference TRBV5-1 and TRBJ1-1, reads KAGVTQTPRYLIKTRGQQVTLSCSPISGHRSVSWYQQTPGQGLQFLFEYFSETQRNKGNFPGRFSGRQFSNSRSEMNVSTLELGDSALYLCASSFGDPLNTEAFFGQGTRLTVV.

In its sample, this clone was seen a few times. The gene calls are TRBV9 and TRBJ1-5; TRBD1 is a possible D gene (6 bases). The CDR3 spans 14 residues. Trimming stripped 4 bases from V and 4 bases from J, with 12 bases between. Germline V gives CDR1 SGDLS, CDR2 YYNGEE. The CDR3 DNA is TGTGCCAGCAGCAACAGGGACCTGAATCAGCCCCAGCATTTT. It codes for CASSNRDLNQPQHF.

The chain is built from TRBV5-1 and TRBJ2-3; TRBD1 is a possible D gene (5 bases). Deletions cut 6 bases from V and 1 base from J, with 12 bases between. The CDR3 contains 14 residues. CDR1 is SGHRS and CDR2 is YFSETQ in the germline V gene. This CDR3 is CASTFMTGTDTQYF. CDR3 coding DNA: TGCGCCAGCACCTTCATGACAGGCACAGATACGCAGTATTTT.

To note about this clone: A read error may produce the germline difference seen at one junction end. The chain employs TRBV5-3 and TRBJ1-1; a weak D match, TRBD1 (5 bases). TRBV5-3 is annotated as an ORF whose role is uncertain. This CDR3 contains 14 residues. In DNA, the CDR3 is TGTGCCAGAAGCTTATGGGGCTGGAACGCTGAAGCTTTCTTT. This encodes CARSLWGWNAEAFF.

There are a few counts of this clone. V and J are TRBV29-1 and TRBJ1-1, with D hard to call. This CDR3 is built from 13 residues. Germline CDR1 is SQVTM and CDR2 is ANQGSEA. CDR3 nucleotide sequence: TGCAGTCTCCGGGGAAGCATGAACACTGAAGCTTTCTTT. The encoded protein is CSLRGSMNTEAFF.

The genes are TRBV5-6 and TRBJ1-2; no definite D call. Germline values: CDR1 SGHDT, CDR2 YYEEEE. V lost 4 bases to trimming and J lost 4 bases, with 14 bases between them. The CDR3 consists of 14 residues. The CDR3 is CASSPDGKGYGYTF. In nucleotides, the CDR3 is TGTGCCAGCAGCCCGGACGGGAAAGGCTATGGCTACACCTTC.

The V and J genes are TRBV2 and TRBJ2-2; D is undetermined. Trimming removed 0 bases at V and 0 bases at J, with 5 bases between. Germline CDR1 and CDR2: SNHLY and FYNNEI. The CDR3 has 15 residues. The CDR3 protein is CASSEARTNTGELFF. The CDR3 nucleotides read TGTGCCAGCAGTGAAGCCAGAACGAACACCGGGGAGCTGTTTTTT.

This clone has only a few counts. The chain recombines TRBV15 with TRBJ1-5; tentatively, D is TRBD1 (6 bases). CDR1 LNHNV and CDR2 YYDKDF come from the germline V gene (reference sequence). The CDR3 spans 15 residues. V lost 6 bases and J 1 base, leaving 13 bases between the germline ends. The DNA for the CDR3 is TGTGCCACCAGAAATACAGGGAGAAGCAATCAGCCCCAGCATTTT. Translating gives CATRNTGRSNQPQHF.

The chain has TRBV4-2 and TRBJ2-1; TRBD1 aligns across 10 bases. The length of the CDR3 is 16 residues. Germline lookup yields CDR1 LGHNA and CDR2 YNFKEQ. The junction had 7 bases not matched to a gene; V was cut back by 1 base and J by 7 bases. This CDR3 is CASSQVGTGVRNEQFF. CDR3 nucleotide sequence: TGTGCCAGCAGCCAAGTTGGGACAGGGGTAAGGAATGAGCAGTTCTTC.

This clone was observed a few times. The chain joins TRBV14 to TRBJ1-6; D gene unclear. The germline V and J ends were trimmed by 4 bases and 6 bases, with 7 bases remaining between them. The germline gives CDR1 SGHDN, CDR2 FVKESK. This CDR3 region has 13 residues. CDR3 amino acids: CASSPAPNSPLHF. CDR3 nucleotides: TGTGCCAGCAGCCCCGCCCCTAATTCACCCCTCCACTTT.